The rows below give T cell receptor beta chains drawn from one sample of a study of regulatory T cells in long-lasting Graves disease. TCRdb processed the multiplex PCR reads anew with MiXCR; each CDR3 protein has one entry. The sample lists around 400,000 distinct CDR3 sequences; approximately 15% were seen once. The same data also went into a second study, on T cells in Graves' hyperthyroidism and ophthalmopathy.

Source: peripheral blood mononuclear cells (PBMCs), taken at new diagnosis, from a patient treated with antithyroid drugs. The source of these receptors is a woman in her forties with Graves disease. Both conserved end residues are trimmed from each CDR3.

J gene: TRBJ2-1
V gene: TRBV27
CDR3 protein: ASSFSSGRFEQF

J gene: TRBJ1-3
V gene: TRBV20-1
CDR3 protein: GARRGVSGNTIY

J gene: TRBJ1-2
V gene: TRBV11-2
CDR3 protein: ASSSMGNGYT

J gene: TRBJ1-4
V gene: TRBV10-3
CDR3 protein: AISVSATNEKLF

J gene: TRBJ2-7
V gene: TRBV30
CDR3 protein: AWSVGIGGYEQY

J gene: TRBJ2-1
V gene: TRBV6-2/TRBV6-3
CDR3 protein: ASSYSGTARYNEQF

J gene: TRBJ2-1
V gene: TRBV28
CDR3 protein: ASTLAGGSYNEQF

J gene: TRBJ2-7
V gene: TRBV5-8
CDR3 protein: ASSSRQPYEQY

J gene: TRBJ1-1
V gene: TRBV12-3/TRBV12-4
CDR3 protein: ASTWGVSEAF

J gene: TRBJ2-1
V gene: TRBV28
CDR3 protein: ASSPLLEGGDEQF

J gene: TRBJ2-1
V gene: TRBV2
CDR3 protein: ASSDRLAGYNEQF

J gene: TRBJ1-4
V gene: TRBV6-2/TRBV6-3
CDR3 protein: ASSYVPQGNEKLF

J gene: TRBJ2-7
V gene: TRBV5-1
CDR3 protein: ASSSGTSGSRWVYEQY

J gene: TRBJ2-3
V gene: TRBV9
CDR3 protein: ASSVEGLITDTQY

J gene: TRBJ1-2
V gene: TRBV5-6
CDR3 protein: ASSLRVYGYT

J gene: TRBJ2-4
V gene: TRBV29-1
CDR3 protein: SVVRTGESKNIQY

J gene: TRBJ2-2
V gene: TRBV24-1
CDR3 protein: ATSDSNRGNTGELF

J gene: TRBJ2-3
V gene: TRBV12-3/TRBV12-4
CDR3 protein: ASSSSFVDTQY

J gene: TRBJ2-5
V gene: TRBV2
CDR3 protein: ASRPSTAETQY

J gene: TRBJ2-1
V gene: TRBV20-1
CDR3 protein: SARDLAGEAWNEQF

J gene: TRBJ1-4
V gene: TRBV10-3
CDR3 protein: AISDSQGGEKLF

J gene: TRBJ1-2
V gene: TRBV27
CDR3 protein: ASSFWGAAVYGYT

J gene: TRBJ2-1
V gene: TRBV27
CDR3 protein: ASSTFLDTYNEQF

J gene: TRBJ2-7
V gene: TRBV29-1
CDR3 protein: SVRKGTSGRDEQY

J gene: TRBJ2-4
V gene: TRBV7-9
CDR3 protein: ASSLGLQFQY

J gene: TRBJ1-5
V gene: TRBV30
CDR3 protein: AWSVQGQISNQPQH

J gene: TRBJ1-6
V gene: TRBV25-1
CDR3 protein: ASRPGQGHNSPLH

J gene: TRBJ1-1
V gene: TRBV7-9
CDR3 protein: ASSIQIYQAF

J gene: TRBJ2-7
V gene: TRBV2
CDR3 protein: ASTEQSSYEQY

J gene: TRBJ2-1
V gene: TRBV28
CDR3 protein: ASTQGSLDEQF

J gene: TRBJ2-2
V gene: TRBV19
CDR3 protein: ASSMGGLNTGELF

J gene: TRBJ2-1
V gene: TRBV24-1
CDR3 protein: ATGLAGDTGDEQF

J gene: TRBJ2-7
V gene: TRBV19
CDR3 protein: ASSIQGAYYEQY

J gene: TRBJ2-1
V gene: TRBV10-2
CDR3 protein: ANSGLSGGLNEQF

J gene: TRBJ2-1
V gene: TRBV19
CDR3 protein: ASSYFGREYNEQF

J gene: TRBJ2-3
V gene: TRBV13
CDR3 protein: ASSLAGPLSTDTQY

J gene: TRBJ2-7
V gene: TRBV11-1
CDR3 protein: ASSLGTSGEFSSYEQY